This TCR beta chain was observed in a study of shared clonotypes between healthy human individuals. Clones were sequenced by immunoSEQ multiplex PCR, and TCRdb holds only the in-frame ones, with some missing. The sample lists around 980,000 clones, about 84% seen once, with 0.5% to 0.65% in the top ten. There are 14 residues in the CDR3. Trimming removed 5 bases at V and 0 bases at J, with 8 bases between. Germline-derived CDR1 and CDR2 are SEHNR and FQNEAQ (reference sequence). This sequence joins TRBV7-9 and TRBJ2-1; D gene unclear. This sequence originates from a man aged 18 to 30 in good health. Some clones in this sample may be carry-over from other donors' samples. Sequenced input: memory CD4+ T cells from PBMCs. Subset: CD45RA-negative fraction. The CDR3 DNA follows: TGTGCCAGCAGCCAGTCCAGCTCCTACAATGAGCAGTTCTTC. Its translation: CASSQSSSYNEQFF.